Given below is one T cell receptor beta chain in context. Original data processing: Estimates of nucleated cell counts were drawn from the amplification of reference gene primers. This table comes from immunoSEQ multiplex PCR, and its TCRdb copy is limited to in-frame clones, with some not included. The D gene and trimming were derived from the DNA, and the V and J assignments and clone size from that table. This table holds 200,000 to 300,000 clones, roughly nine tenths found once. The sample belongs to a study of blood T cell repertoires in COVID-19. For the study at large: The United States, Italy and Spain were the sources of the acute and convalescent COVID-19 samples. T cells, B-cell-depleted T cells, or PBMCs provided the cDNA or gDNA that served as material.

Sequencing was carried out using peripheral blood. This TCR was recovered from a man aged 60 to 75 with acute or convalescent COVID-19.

CDR3 sequence (DNA): TGCGCCAGCAGCTTGGGGGCAGGGGGCTTTCTCTACGAGCAGTACTTC. Its protein product is CASSLGAGGFLYEQYF. V gene TRBV5-1 combines with J gene TRBJ2-7, with 8 bases lining up with TRBD1. With V trimmed by 0 bases and J by 3 bases, 8 bases remained unmatched. The germline V gene has CDR1 SGHRS and CDR2 YFSETQ. This CDR3 has 16 residues.